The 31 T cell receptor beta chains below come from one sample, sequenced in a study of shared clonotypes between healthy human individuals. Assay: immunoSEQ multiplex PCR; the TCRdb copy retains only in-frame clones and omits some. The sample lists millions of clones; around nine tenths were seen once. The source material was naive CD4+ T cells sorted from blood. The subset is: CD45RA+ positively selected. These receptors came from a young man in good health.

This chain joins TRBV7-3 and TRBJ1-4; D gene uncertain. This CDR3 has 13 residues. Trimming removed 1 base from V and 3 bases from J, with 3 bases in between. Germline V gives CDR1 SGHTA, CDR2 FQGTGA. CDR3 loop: CASSLNPNEKLFF. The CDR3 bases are TGTGCCAGCAGCTTAAATCCTAATGAAAAACTGTTTTTT.

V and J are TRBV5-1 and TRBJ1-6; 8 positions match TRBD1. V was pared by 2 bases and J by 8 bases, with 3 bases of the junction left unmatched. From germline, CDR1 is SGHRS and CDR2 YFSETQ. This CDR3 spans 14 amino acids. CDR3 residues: CASSFDRGYSPLHF. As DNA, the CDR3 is TGCGCCAGCAGCTTCGACAGGGGTTATTCACCCCTCCACTTT. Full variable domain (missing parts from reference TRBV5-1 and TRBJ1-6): KAGVTQTPRYLIKTRGQQVTLSCSPISGHRSVSWYQQTPGQGLQFLFEYFSETQRNKGNFPGRFSGRQFSNSRSEMNVSTLELGDSALYLCASSFDRGYSPLHFGNGTRLTVT.

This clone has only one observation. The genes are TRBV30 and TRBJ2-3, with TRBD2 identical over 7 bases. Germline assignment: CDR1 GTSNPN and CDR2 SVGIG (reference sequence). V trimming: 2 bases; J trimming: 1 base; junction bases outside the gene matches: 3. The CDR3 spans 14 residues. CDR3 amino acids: CAWSSGAGTDTQYF. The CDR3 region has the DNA TGTGCCTGGAGTAGCGGGGCGGGCACAGATACGCAGTATTTT.

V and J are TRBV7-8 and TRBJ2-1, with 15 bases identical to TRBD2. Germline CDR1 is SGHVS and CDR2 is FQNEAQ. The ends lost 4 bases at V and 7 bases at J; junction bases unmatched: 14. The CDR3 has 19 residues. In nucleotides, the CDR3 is TGTGCCAGCAGCTCAACCCTCGGACTAGCGGGAGGGCCTCGGAATGAGCAGTTCTTC. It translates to CASSSTLGLAGGPRNEQFF.

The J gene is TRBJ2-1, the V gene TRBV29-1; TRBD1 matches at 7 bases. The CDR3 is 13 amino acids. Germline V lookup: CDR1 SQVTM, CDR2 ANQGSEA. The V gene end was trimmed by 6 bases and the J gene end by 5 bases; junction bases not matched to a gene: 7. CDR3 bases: TGCAGCGTCCATAGGACAGGCAACAATGAGCAGTTCTTC. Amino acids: CSVHRTGNNEQFF.

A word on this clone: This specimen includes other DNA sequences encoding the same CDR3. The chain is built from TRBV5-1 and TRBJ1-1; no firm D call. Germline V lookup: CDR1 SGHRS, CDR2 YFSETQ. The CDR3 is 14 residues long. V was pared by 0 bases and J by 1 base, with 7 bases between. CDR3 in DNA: TGCGCCAGCAGCTTGGGGCAGGCGAACACTGAAGCTTTCTTT. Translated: CASSLGQANTEAFF.

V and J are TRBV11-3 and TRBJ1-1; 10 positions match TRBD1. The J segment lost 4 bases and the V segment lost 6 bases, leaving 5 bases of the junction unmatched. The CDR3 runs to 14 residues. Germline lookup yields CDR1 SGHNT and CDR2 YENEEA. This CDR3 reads CASSPGQGPTEAFF. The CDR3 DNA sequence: TGTGCCAGCAGTCCGGGACAGGGGCCCACTGAAGCTTTCTTT.

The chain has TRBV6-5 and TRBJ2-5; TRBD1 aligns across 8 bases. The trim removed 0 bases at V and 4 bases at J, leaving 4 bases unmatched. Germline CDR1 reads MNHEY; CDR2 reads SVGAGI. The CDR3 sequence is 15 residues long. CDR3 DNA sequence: TGTGCCAGCAGTTACTCGACAGGGGCGGCAGAGACCCAGTACTTC. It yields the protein CASSYSTGAAETQYF.

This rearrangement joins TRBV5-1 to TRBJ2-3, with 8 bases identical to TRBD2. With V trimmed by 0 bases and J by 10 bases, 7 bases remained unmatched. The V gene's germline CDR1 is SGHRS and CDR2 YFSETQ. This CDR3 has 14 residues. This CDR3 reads CASSLDGGGTAQYF. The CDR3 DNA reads TGCGCCAGCAGCTTGGATGGCGGGGGGACGGCGCAGTATTTT.

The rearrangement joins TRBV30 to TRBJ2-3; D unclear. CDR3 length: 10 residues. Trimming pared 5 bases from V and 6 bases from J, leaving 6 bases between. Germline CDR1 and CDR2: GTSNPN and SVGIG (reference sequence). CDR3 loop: CAWSIDTQYF. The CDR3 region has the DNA TGTGCCTGGTCCATTGATACGCAGTATTTT.

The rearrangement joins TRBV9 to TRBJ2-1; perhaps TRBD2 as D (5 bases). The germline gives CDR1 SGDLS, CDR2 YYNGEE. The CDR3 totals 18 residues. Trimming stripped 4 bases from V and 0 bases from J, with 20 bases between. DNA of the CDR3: TGTGCCAGCAGCCCGAGTAGCGATCCTCTTACCTCCTACAATGAGCAGTTCTTC. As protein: CASSPSSDPLTSYNEQFF. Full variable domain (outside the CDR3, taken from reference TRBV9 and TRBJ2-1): DSGVTQTPKHLITATGQRVTLRCSPRSGDLSVYWYQQSLDQGLQFLIQYYNGEERAKGNILERFSAQQFPDLHSELNLSSLELGDSALYFCASSPSSDPLTSYNEQFFGPGTRLTVL.

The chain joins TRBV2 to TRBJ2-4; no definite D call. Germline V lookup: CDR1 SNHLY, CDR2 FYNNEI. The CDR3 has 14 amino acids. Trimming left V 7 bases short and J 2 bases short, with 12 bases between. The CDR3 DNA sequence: TGTGCCAGCATCCAAGAAGGGACCAAAAACATTCAGTACTTC. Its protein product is CASIQEGTKNIQYF. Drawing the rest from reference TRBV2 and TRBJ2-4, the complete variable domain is EPEVTQTPSHQVTQMGQEVILRCVPISNHLYFYWYRQILGQKVEFLVSFYNNEISEKSEIFDDQFSVERPDGSNFTLKIRSTKLEDSAMYFCASIQEGTKNIQYFGAGTRLSVL.

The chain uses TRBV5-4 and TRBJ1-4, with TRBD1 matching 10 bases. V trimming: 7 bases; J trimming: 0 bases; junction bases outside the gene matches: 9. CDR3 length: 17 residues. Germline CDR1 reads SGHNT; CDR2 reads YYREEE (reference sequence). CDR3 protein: CASAVGQGLTTNEKLFF. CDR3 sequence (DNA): TGTGCCAGCGCCGTGGGACAGGGGTTGACAACTAATGAAAAACTGTTTTTT.

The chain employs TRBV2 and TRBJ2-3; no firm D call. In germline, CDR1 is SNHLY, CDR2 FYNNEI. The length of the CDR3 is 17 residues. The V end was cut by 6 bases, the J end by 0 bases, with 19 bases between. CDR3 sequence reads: CASSYTQLTASTDTQYF. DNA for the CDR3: TGTGCCAGCAGCTACACGCAATTAACCGCTAGCACAGATACGCAGTATTTT.

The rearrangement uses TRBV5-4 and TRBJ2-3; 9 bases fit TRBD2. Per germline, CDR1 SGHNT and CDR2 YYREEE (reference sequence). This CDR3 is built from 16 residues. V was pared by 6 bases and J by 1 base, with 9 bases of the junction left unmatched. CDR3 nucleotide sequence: TGTGCCAGCACCCGGAAAGCGGGAGGCGGCACAGATACGCAGTATTTT. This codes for CASTRKAGGGTDTQYF.

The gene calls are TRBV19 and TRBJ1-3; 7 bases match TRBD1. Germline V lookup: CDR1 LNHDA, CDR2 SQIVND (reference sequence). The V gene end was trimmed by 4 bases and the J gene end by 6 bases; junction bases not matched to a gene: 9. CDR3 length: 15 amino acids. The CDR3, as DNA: TGTGCCAGTAGTAGAGGTCCGGGACAGCTAAACACCATATATTTT. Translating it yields CASSRGPGQLNTIYF.

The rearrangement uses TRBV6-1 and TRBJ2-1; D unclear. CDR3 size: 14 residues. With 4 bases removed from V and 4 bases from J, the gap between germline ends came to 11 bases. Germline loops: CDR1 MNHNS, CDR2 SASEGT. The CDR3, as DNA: TGTGCCAGCAGTGCCGCTTCCTTATACAATGAGCAGTTCTTC. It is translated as CASSAASLYNEQFF.

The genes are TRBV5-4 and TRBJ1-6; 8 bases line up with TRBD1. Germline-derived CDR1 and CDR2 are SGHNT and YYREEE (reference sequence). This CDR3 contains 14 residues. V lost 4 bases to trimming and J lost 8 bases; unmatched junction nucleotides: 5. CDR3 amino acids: CASSRTGNDSPLHF. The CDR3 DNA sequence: TGTGCCAGCAGCCGGACAGGGAATGATTCACCCCTCCACTTT.

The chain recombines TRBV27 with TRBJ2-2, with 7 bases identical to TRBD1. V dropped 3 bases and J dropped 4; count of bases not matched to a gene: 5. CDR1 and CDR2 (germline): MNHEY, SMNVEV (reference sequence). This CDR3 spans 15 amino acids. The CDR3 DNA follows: TGTGCCAGCAGTTTGGGCGACAGGGTCACCGGGGAGCTGTTTTTT. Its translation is CASSLGDRVTGELFF.

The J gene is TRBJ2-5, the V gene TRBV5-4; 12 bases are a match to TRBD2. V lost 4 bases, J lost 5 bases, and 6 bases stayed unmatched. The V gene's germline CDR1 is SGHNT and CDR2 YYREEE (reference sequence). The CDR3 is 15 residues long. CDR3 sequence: CASSRTSGRLETQYF. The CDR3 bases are TGTGCCAGCAGCAGAACTAGCGGGAGGTTGGAGACCCAGTACTTC.

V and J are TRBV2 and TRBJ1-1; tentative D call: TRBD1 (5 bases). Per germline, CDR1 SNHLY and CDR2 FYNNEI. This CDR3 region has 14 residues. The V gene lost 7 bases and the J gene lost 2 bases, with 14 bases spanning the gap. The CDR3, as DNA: TGTGCCAGCACTATGGAAGGGGCCAACACTGAAGCTTTCTTT. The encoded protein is CASTMEGANTEAFF.

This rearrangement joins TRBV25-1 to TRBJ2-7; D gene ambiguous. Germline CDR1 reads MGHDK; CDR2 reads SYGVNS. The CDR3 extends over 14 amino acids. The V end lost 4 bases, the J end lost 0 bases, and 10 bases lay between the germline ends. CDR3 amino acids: CASSAGHLSYEQYF. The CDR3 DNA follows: TGTGCCAGCAGTGCGGGTCACCTCTCCTACGAGCAGTACTTC.

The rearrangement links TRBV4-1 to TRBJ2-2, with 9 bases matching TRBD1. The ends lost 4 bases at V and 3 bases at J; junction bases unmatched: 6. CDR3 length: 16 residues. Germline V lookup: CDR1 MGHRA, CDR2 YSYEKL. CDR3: CASSRDRASDTGELFF. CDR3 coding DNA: TGCGCCAGCAGCCGGGACAGGGCGTCGGACACCGGGGAGCTGTTTTTT.

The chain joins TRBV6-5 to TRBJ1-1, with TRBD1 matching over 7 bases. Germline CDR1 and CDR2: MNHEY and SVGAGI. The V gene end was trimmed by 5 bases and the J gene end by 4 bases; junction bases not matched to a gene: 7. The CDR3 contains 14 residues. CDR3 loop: CASSMGQLLTEAFF. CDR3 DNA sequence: TGTGCCAGCAGTATGGGACAGCTGCTCACTGAAGCTTTCTTT.

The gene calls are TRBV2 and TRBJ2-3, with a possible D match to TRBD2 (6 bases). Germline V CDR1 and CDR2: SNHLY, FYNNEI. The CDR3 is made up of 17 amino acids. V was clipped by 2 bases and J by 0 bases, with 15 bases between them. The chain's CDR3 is CASSEFSGASSTDTQYF. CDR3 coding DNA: TGTGCCAGCAGTGAATTTAGCGGAGCCTCTAGCACAGATACGCAGTATTTT.

In nucleotides, the CDR3 is TGTGCCATCAGTGTGGCAGAGGGGTTGGGTGAGCAGTTCTTC. It codes for CAISVAEGLGEQFF. This sequence joins TRBV10-3 and TRBJ2-1; TRBD1 or TRBD2 may be the D gene (5 bases each). V was clipped by 4 bases and J by 9 bases, with 16 bases between them. Germline loops: CDR1 ENHRY, CDR2 SYGVKD. The CDR3 runs to 14 residues.

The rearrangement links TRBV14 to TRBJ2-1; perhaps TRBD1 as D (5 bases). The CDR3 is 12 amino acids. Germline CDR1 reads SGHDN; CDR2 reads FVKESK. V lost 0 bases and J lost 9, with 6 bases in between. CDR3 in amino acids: CASSQDQGEQFF. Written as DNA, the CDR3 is TGTGCCAGCAGCCAAGATCAGGGTGAGCAGTTCTTC.

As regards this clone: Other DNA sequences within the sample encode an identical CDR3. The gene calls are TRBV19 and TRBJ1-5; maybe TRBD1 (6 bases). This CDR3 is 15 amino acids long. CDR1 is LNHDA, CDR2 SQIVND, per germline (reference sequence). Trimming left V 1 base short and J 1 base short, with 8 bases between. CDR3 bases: TGTGCCAGTAGTATAGGGACAGTCAGCAATCAGCCCCAGCATTTT. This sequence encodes CASSIGTVSNQPQHF.

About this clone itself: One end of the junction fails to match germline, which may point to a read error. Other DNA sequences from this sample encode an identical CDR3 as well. As DNA, the CDR3 is TGTGCCAGCACTGAAAGAGAGACCCAGTACTTC. It translates to CASTERETQYF. This chain uses TRBV2 with TRBJ2-5; D call uncertain. The germline gives CDR1 SNHLY, CDR2 FYNNEI. This CDR3 spans 11 amino acids.

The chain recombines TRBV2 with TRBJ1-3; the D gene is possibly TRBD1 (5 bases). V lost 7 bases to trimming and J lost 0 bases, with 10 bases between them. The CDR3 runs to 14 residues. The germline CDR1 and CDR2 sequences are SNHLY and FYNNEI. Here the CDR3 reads CASNLQVSGNTIYF. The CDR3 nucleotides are TGTGCCAGCAACCTACAGGTCTCTGGAAACACCATATATTTT. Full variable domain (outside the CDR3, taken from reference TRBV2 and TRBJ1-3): EPEVTQTPSHQVTQMGQEVILRCVPISNHLYFYWYRQILGQKVEFLVSFYNNEISEKSEIFDDQFSVERPDGSNFTLKIRSTKLEDSAMYFCASNLQVSGNTIYFGEGSWLTVV.

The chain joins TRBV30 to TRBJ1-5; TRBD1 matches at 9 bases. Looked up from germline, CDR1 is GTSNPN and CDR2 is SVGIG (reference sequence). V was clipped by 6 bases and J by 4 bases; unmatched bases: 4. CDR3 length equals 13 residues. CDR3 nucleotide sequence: TGTGCCTGCCGAGACAGGGGGAATCAGCCCCAGCATTTT. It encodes CACRDRGNQPQHF. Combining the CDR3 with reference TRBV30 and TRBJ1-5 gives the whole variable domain SQTIHQWPATLVQPVGSPLSLECTVEGTSNPNLYWYRQAAGRGLQLLFYSVGIGQISSEVPQNLSASRPQDRQFILSSKKLLLSDSGFYLCACRDRGNQPQHFGDGTRLSIL.